These 8 T cell receptor beta chains were sequenced from one sample in a study of T-cell reconstitution after alpha-beta-depleted transplantation in children. Unique molecular identifiers were incorporated into the prepared TCRbeta library. TCRdb fed the PCR reads into MiXCR, producing one record per CDR3 protein. The table records about 360,000 distinct CDR3 sequences, roughly 13% of them present only once. This material consisted of PBMCs, taken from the stem cell graft. The receptors originated from a human donor who donated a stem cell graft to a child with Fanconi anemia.

This sequence joins TRBV7-9 and TRBJ2-4, with 11 bases that match TRBD1. The CDR3 covers 16 residues. Germline V gives CDR1 SEHNR, CDR2 FQNEAQ (reference sequence). V was clipped by 5 bases and J by 1 base; unmatched bases: 4. CDR3 in DNA: TGTGCCAGCAGCCGGACAGGGGGCATCGCCAAAAACATTCAGTACTTC. This sequence encodes CASSRTGGIAKNIQYF.

At least ten counts were recorded for this clonotype. This chain uses TRBV12-3 or TRBV12-4 with TRBJ2-2, with 10 bases identical to TRBD1. This CDR3 region has 15 residues. The trim removed 7 bases at V and 3 bases at J, leaving 5 bases unmatched. The CDR3 bases are TGTGCCAGCACCACCGGGACAGGGGACACCGGGGAGCTGTTTTTT. Translated, it gives CASTTGTGDTGELFF.

CDR3 in DNA: TGTGCCAGCAGTGTTACAGGGGTCAGATCCTACGAGCAGTACGTC. Residues: CASSVTGVRSYEQYV. The rearrangement links TRBV28 to TRBJ2-7; 7 positions agree with TRBD1. From germline, CDR1 is MDHEN and CDR2 SYDVKM. This CDR3 is 15 amino acids long. J was trimmed by 1 base and V by 5 bases; bases with no gene match: 8.

This clonotype was counted a few times. The V gene is TRBV6-5, the J gene TRBJ1-2; D not certain. V gave up 3 bases and J gave up 2 bases, with 10 bases separating them. The CDR3 sequence is 14 residues long. Germline loops: CDR1 MNHEY, CDR2 SVGAGI. CDR3 nucleotides: TGTGCCAGCAGTTATGCTTCGCCAAACTATGGCTACACCTTC. Residues: CASSYASPNYGYTF.

The V and J genes are TRBV5-6 and TRBJ2-1; either TRBD1 or TRBD2 may supply D (5 bases each). The CDR3 spans 14 residues. With 2 bases removed from V and 7 bases from J, the gap between germline ends came to 13 bases. The V gene's germline CDR1 is SGHDT and CDR2 YYEEEE. The CDR3 sequence is CASSLGGGKNEQFF. The CDR3 nucleotides read TGTGCCAGCAGCTTAGGTGGGGGTAAGAATGAGCAGTTCTTC. Looking up the rest from reference TRBV5-6 and TRBJ2-1 gives the full variable domain: DAGVTQSPTHLIKTRGQQVTLRCSPKSGHDTVSWYQQALGQGPQFIFQYYEEEERQRGNFPDRFSGHQFPNYSSELNVNALLLGDSALYLCASSLGGGKNEQFFGPGTRLTVL.

J is TRBJ2-3 and V is TRBV7-2; 7 bases match TRBD2. Germline lookup yields CDR1 SGHTA and CDR2 FQGNSA. Germline trimming cut 4 bases from V and 4 bases from J; bases unmatched to any gene: 8. The CDR3 spans 15 residues. In DNA, the CDR3 is TGTGCCAGCAGCTCCAAGACTAGCAGGTCAGATACGCAGTATTTT. As protein: CASSSKTSRSDTQYF.

This clonotype was picked up a small number of times. In nucleotides, the CDR3 is TGTGCCAGCAACCGGGGCTCCGGCGGGGAGACCCAGTACTTC. Its translation: CASNRGSGGETQYF. This chain uses TRBV28 with TRBJ2-5, with D perhaps given as TRBD1 or TRBD2 (5 bases each). Germline CDR1 and CDR2: MDHEN and SYDVKM. The CDR3 is 14 residues long. Trimming removed 7 bases from V and 5 bases from J, with 17 bases in between.

In its sample, this clonotype was seen many times. The chain links TRBV9 to TRBJ2-7; tentative D call: TRBD1 (6 bases). The CDR3 spans 15 residues. Trimming took 4 bases from V and 1 from J, leaving 15 bases between them. Per germline, CDR1 SGDLS and CDR2 YYNGEE. Here the CDR3 reads CASSPQTGSSYEQYF. As DNA, the CDR3 is TGTGCCAGCAGCCCCCAGACAGGCAGTTCCTACGAGCAGTACTTC.